This T cell receptor beta chain emerged from a study of T cells in tuberculosis listed by TCRdb under 2018. Context from the whole study: To characterize T cells specific for the mycobacterial lipid antigen glucose monomycolate (GMM), the study used CD1B tetramers together with high-throughput TCR immunosequencing.

What the authors observed across the whole study: T cells that bind the CD1B-GMM tetramer with low affinity may have been missed by the stringent sort gate.

Worth noting for this clone: Base qualities are not provided; no much larger clone lies one nucleotide away.

After being thawed and rested overnight, PBMC were stained with GMM-loaded CD1B tetramer, a Live/Dead dye and anti-CD3, and were then sorted on a FACS Aria II. C32 glucose monomycolate purified from Rhodococcus equi was loaded onto CD1B tetramers. Before cryopreservation, the PBMC later used for tetramer sorting had been depleted of CD14-expressing monocytes as part of a separate study. About 100,000 tetramer-negative cells were sorted from each donor and analyzed alongside the tetramer-positive cells. GMM-loaded CD1B tetramers were used to sort antigen-specific T cells from a few healthy South African adults. Because TCR-alpha and TCR-beta chains were sequenced unpaired, no information on chain pairing was available. The immunoSEQ multiplex PCR assay was used to generate TCR libraries, with TCR-beta and/or TCR-alpha/delta assays applied to each sample. The amplified TCR libraries were sequenced on the Illumina high-throughput platform. The study's processing was this. Clustering and dimensionality reduction relied on pairwise TCRdist distances among GMM-specific receptors from T cells that were either sorted ex vivo or expanded in vitro. Sequence motifs, defined by gene usage and CDR3 content, were tested for enrichment in tetramer-positive compared with tetramer-negative populations. TCRdb took this table from immuneACCESS and kept in-frame rearrangements with V and J called. Such tables lack part of the clones; where checked against another copy, unresolved V genes explain under half of the gap, and the rest is unexplained. V and J calls and clone size are given by that table; D and trimming were obtained from the DNA. The sample records 80,000 to 90,000 clones, roughly 91% of which are singletons. About 1.9% of the sample is held by the ten biggest clonotypes.

Its CDR3 holds 14 amino acids, cysteine through phenylalanine. Only the CDR3 region is kept as DNA, spanning 42 bases read in frame from base 1. The germline ends are 14 bases apart after V is trimmed by 8 bases and J by 1 base. The germline V gene yields MNHEY for CDR1 and SVGAGI for CDR2. In this chain, TRBV6-5 is recombined with TRBJ1-2; a tentative D call is TRBD1 (6 bases match). The source is an adult woman with latent tuberculosis. Sequencing was done on a sample of CD1b-GMM tetramer-negative cells sorted from PBMCs. According to the study, the label for this sample's cell subset or site signals: T cells not binding CD1B-GMM tetramer, sorted from same donor. This receptor has the CDR3 CASSSGDLNYGYTF. The DNA sequence is given as TGTGCCAGCTCTTCAGGGGATCTTAACTATGGCTACACCTTC.